This T cell receptor (beta chain) was recorded in a study of T cell responses to AZD1222 COVID-19 vaccine. The wider study: Recipients boosted at about 4 weeks or about 12 weeks are pooled. Study-wide results and limits: Repertoires were sampled only after the peak T cell response. Two doses of AZD1222 preceded a rise in Spike-specific TCR breadth and depth. Dominant CD4 TCR responses targeted spike regions 160-218 and 743-854.

CDR1 MNHNY and CDR2 SVGAGI come from the germline V gene (reference sequence). V lost 5 bases to trimming and J lost 2 bases, with 19 bases between them. The CDR3 consists of 17 residues. Sequencing was performed with immunoSEQ multiplex PCR; in TCRdb, only in-frame clones are kept and a portion is missing. The sample holds some 140,000 clones; more than 75% are singletons and the top ten take under 20%. Turning to this clone: Its antigen is as yet unknown.

The TCR sequence derives from an adult in good health. The rearrangement links TRBV6-6 to TRBJ1-5; no clear D. The material was peripheral blood, obtained on day 0 of AZD1222 vaccination. The DNA of the CDR3 is TGTGCCAGCAGTCCTGACGGGAGCTCGGTGGGCAATCAGCCCCAGCATTTT. Translated, it gives CASSPDGSSVGNQPQHF.